One and the same sample provided the 23 T cell receptor beta chains below, sequenced in a study of Tregs in tolerant kidney transplant recipients. Only in-frame clones appear in the TCRdb table, and some are missing; sequencing was by immunoSEQ multiplex PCR. The repertoire includes tens of thousands of clones, more than 85% of them detected once, and 0.3% to 0.4% sits in the top ten. The source was Tregs from blood, collected before the transplant. These receptors all stem from a human donor who received a combined kidney and bone marrow transplant.

The chain uses TRBV14 and TRBJ2-7; D is unclear. CDR3 length: 11 residues. Germline CDR1 reads SGHDN; CDR2 reads FVKESK. Trimming cost V 3 bases and J 2 bases, with 2 bases left between them. CDR3 region: CASSHAYEQYF. CDR3 DNA: TGTGCCAGCAGCCACGCCTACGAGCAGTACTTC.

The chain is built from TRBV5-4 and TRBJ2-5; unclear D gene. The CDR3 loop spans 15 amino acids. Per germline, CDR1 SGHNT and CDR2 YYREEE (reference sequence). Trimming removed 0 bases from V and 2 bases from J, with 11 bases in between. The CDR3 sequence: CASSLAGLQQETQYF. The CDR3 DNA reads TGTGCCAGCAGCTTGGCTGGCTTGCAACAAGAGACCCAGTACTTC.

This chain joins TRBV4-1 and TRBJ2-1, with 7 bases identical to TRBD2. The CDR3 has 16 amino acids. Trimming at V came to 0 bases and at J to 3 bases, leaving 5 bases not matched to a gene. Germline CDR1 MGHRA, CDR2 YSYEKL. The CDR3 DNA reads as TGCGCCAGCAGCCAAGATGTGGGCGGGGGCTACAATGAGCAGTTCTTC. Translating it yields CASSQDVGGGYNEQFF.

V and J are TRBV9 and TRBJ2-2, with 12 bases fitting TRBD2. The CDR3 is made up of 18 amino acids. CDR1 and CDR2 from the germline V gene are SGDLS and YYNGEE. V lost 0 bases to trimming and J lost 4 bases; unmatched junction nucleotides: 7. The CDR3 sequence: CASSVAPSGRVSTGELFF. For the CDR3, the DNA is TGTGCCAGCAGCGTAGCCCCTAGCGGGAGGGTTAGCACCGGGGAGCTGTTTTTT. Looking up the rest from reference TRBV9 and TRBJ2-2 gives the full variable domain: DSGVTQTPKHLITATGQRVTLRCSPRSGDLSVYWYQQSLDQGLQFLIQYYNGEERAKGNILERFSAQQFPDLHSELNLSSLELGDSALYFCASSVAPSGRVSTGELFFGEGSRLTVL.

Only one count was recorded for this clone. This chain links TRBV6-5 with TRBJ2-1; D is perhaps TRBD1 (6 bases). Trimming pared 0 bases from V and 6 bases from J, leaving 15 bases between. Germline CDR1 and CDR2: MNHEY and SVGAGI. CDR3 length: 16 amino acids. CDR3 coding DNA: TGTGCCAGCAGTTACTCAGGGGGAGTTCAGGGCAATGAGCAGTTCTTC. Its protein product is CASSYSGGVQGNEQFF.

The CDR3, as DNA: TGTGCCAGCAGAAACAGGGGTGAGAATTCACCCCTCCACTTT. It specifies CASRNRGENSPLHF. This chain connects TRBV6-6 to TRBJ1-6; 7 bases agree with TRBD1. Losses at the gene ends were 6 bases for V and 7 bases for J; bases not matched to a gene: 6. The CDR3 is 14 residues long. Germline CDR1 is MNHNY and CDR2 is SVGAGI (reference sequence).

The chain joins TRBV7-2 to TRBJ2-2, with 7 bases that match TRBD2. CDR1 is SGHTA, CDR2 FQGNSA, per germline. J gave up 2 bases and V 3 bases, and 6 bases lay outside the gene matches. This CDR3 contains 16 residues. The CDR3 is CASSFMASGNTGELFF. The CDR3 DNA reads as TGTGCCAGCAGCTTTATGGCTAGCGGTAACACCGGGGAGCTGTTTTTT. Using reference TRBV7-2 and TRBJ2-2 for the parts outside the CDR3, the full variable domain is GAGVSQSPSNKVTEKGKDVELRCDPISGHTALYWYRQSLGQGLEFLIYFQGNSAPDKSGLPSDRFSAERTGGSVSTLTIQRTQQEDSAVYLCASSFMASGNTGELFFGEGSRLTVL.

The chain employs TRBV7-3 and TRBJ2-3; weak D call: TRBD2 (6 bases). V dropped 1 base and J dropped 0 bases, with 8 bases sitting between them. The germline CDR1 and CDR2 sequences are SGHTA and FQGTGA. The CDR3 is 15 residues long. The CDR3 region has the DNA TGTGCCAGCAGCTTAAACAGCGGGAGCACAGATACGCAGTATTTT. It is translated as CASSLNSGSTDTQYF.

The chain couples TRBV19 to TRBJ1-3, with a tentative D call TRBD1 (6 bases). Between the trimmed V and J ends, which lost 1 base and 0 bases, there was a span of 10 bases. CDR3 length equals 16 residues. Germline V lookup: CDR1 LNHDA, CDR2 SQIVND (reference sequence). The CDR3 is CASSIVGAISGNTIYF. The DNA of the CDR3 is TGTGCCAGTAGTATAGTGGGGGCAATCTCTGGAAACACCATATATTTT.

CDR3 bases: TGTGCCAGCAGCTCATCCCCCGGCTATGGGAACACTGAAGCTTTCTTT. It codes for CASSSSPGYGNTEAFF. The J gene is TRBJ1-1, the V gene TRBV5-4; no clear D gene. Germline V gives CDR1 SGHNT, CDR2 YYREEE (reference sequence). The length of the CDR3 is 16 residues. Trimming stripped 3 bases from V and 1 base from J, with 16 bases between.

The CDR3: CAWTGGREKLFF. As DNA, the CDR3 is TGTGCCTGGACAGGGGGAAGGGAAAAACTGTTTTTT. The chain has TRBV30 and TRBJ1-4; 7 nucleotides agree with TRBD1. The CDR3 length is 12 residues. Trimming took 4 bases from V and 8 from J; bases not matched to a gene: 4. Germline loops: CDR1 GTSNPN, CDR2 SVGIG (reference sequence).

The V gene is TRBV19, the J gene TRBJ1-3; D remains ambiguous. The V end lost 2 bases, the J end lost 0 bases, and 11 bases lay between the germline ends. The CDR3 has 16 amino acids. Germline V gene data show CDR1 as LNHDA and CDR2 as SQIVND (reference sequence). CDR3 sequence reads: CASSINPGSSGNTIYF. CDR3 sequence (DNA): TGTGCCAGTAGTATAAATCCGGGGAGCTCTGGAAACACCATATATTTT.

The chain has TRBV12-5 and TRBJ2-7; 9 nucleotides agree with TRBD2. This CDR3 has 21 amino acids. Germline V gives CDR1 LGHNT, CDR2 FRNRAP. V lost 2 bases and J lost 5; bases outside the gene matches: 25. The CDR3 DNA sequence: TGTGCTAGTGGTTTGCGAGTCCCCAAGGGGTTAGGTAGCGGGAGTACCGACGAGCAGTACTTC. It codes for CASGLRVPKGLGSGSTDEQYF.

The V gene is TRBV5-4, the J gene TRBJ2-7; tentatively, D is TRBD1 (6 bases). The germline V gene has CDR1 SGHNT and CDR2 YYREEE (reference sequence). V lost 4 bases and J 2 bases, leaving 19 bases between the germline ends. This CDR3 comprises 16 residues. The CDR3 DNA is TGTGCCAGCAGCCCCGATAGGGGGACGGGTACCTACGAGCAGTACTTC. It encodes CASSPDRGTGTYEQYF.

V and J are TRBV18 and TRBJ2-3; tentative D call: TRBD2 (5 bases). Per the germline V gene, CDR1 is KGHSH and CDR2 is LQKENI. CDR3 size: 15 residues. Trimming removed 1 base from V and 3 bases from J, with 11 bases in between. As DNA, the CDR3 is TGTGCCAGCTCACCACGAGACTATAAAACAGATACGCAGTATTTT. Translating it yields CASSPRDYKTDTQYF.

The rearrangement joins TRBV7-8 to TRBJ2-5; TRBD2 is a possible D gene (5 bases). The J call is in doubt because the DNA end fits TRBJ2-7 better. The CDR3 runs to 14 residues. Germline assignment: CDR1 SGHVS and CDR2 FQNEAQ. CDR3 DNA: TGTGCCAGCAGCTTGAGCCGGGGTGGACTCGAGCAGTACTTC. The encoded protein is CASSLSRGGLEQYF.

This chain joins TRBV5-5 and TRBJ2-5; TRBD1 agrees at 10 bases. CDR3 length: 14 amino acids. Per germline, CDR1 SGHKS and CDR2 YYEKEE (reference sequence). V trimming: 5 bases; J trimming: 3 bases; junction bases outside the gene matches: 4. This chain's CDR3 is CASRSDRGEETQYF. The CDR3 DNA is TGTGCCAGCAGGTCGGACAGGGGGGAAGAGACCCAGTACTTC.

The CDR3 DNA reads TGTGCCAGCAGTTTGAGCGGGTACGAGCAGTACTTC. Its translation: CASSLSGYEQYF. V usage is TRBV25-1 and J usage is TRBJ2-7, with D tentatively TRBD2 (6 bases). Germline values: CDR1 MGHDK, CDR2 SYGVNS. The CDR3 loop spans 12 amino acids. Deletions cut 5 bases from V and 4 bases from J, with 9 bases between.

The genes are TRBV18 and TRBJ1-1; tentative D call: TRBD1 (5 bases). The length of the CDR3 is 16 residues. In germline, CDR1 is KGHSH, CDR2 LQKENI. Trimming cost V 7 bases and J 1 base, with 19 bases left between them. The CDR3 here is CASLPGTHGGNTEAFF. The CDR3 DNA reads TGTGCCAGCTTACCGGGGACCCACGGAGGGAACACTGAAGCTTTCTTT.

The J gene is TRBJ2-7, the V gene TRBV28, with TRBD1 matching 9 bases. Germline-derived CDR1 and CDR2 are MDHEN and SYDVKM. The CDR3 contains 16 residues. J gave up 1 base and V 6 bases, and 10 bases lay outside the gene matches. The CDR3 sequence: CASSKPWDRDSYEQYF. In DNA, the CDR3 is TGTGCCAGCAGCAAGCCTTGGGACAGGGATTCCTACGAGCAGTACTTC.

This clone was seen once. The rearrangement joins TRBV11-2 to TRBJ2-7, with a tentative D call TRBD2 (5 bases). Trimming stripped 4 bases from V and 3 bases from J, with 13 bases between. CDR3 length equals 14 residues. Germline values: CDR1 SGHAT, CDR2 FQNNGV. CDR3 region: CASSSNPGSYEQYF. CDR3 nucleotides: TGTGCCAGCAGCTCGAACCCGGGGAGCTACGAGCAGTACTTC.

This sequence joins TRBV10-1 and TRBJ1-1; D is unresolved. The length of the CDR3 is 14 residues. From germline, CDR1 is WNHNN and CDR2 SYGVQD (reference sequence). Trimming cost V 6 bases and J 0 bases, with 11 bases left between them. CDR3 protein: CASRRDGLNTEAFF. CDR3 DNA sequence: TGCGCCAGCAGGAGAGACGGACTGAACACTGAAGCTTTCTTT.

This chain links TRBV29-1 with TRBJ1-1, with a tentative D call TRBD1 (5 bases). This CDR3 region has 14 residues. The V gene's germline CDR1 is SQVTM and CDR2 ANQGSEA. The germline V and J ends were trimmed by 4 bases and 0 bases, with 12 bases remaining between them. CDR3 sequence reads: CSVVADTMNTEAFF. The CDR3 DNA reads as TGCAGCGTTGTAGCGGACACCATGAACACTGAAGCTTTCTTT.